This is a list of T cell receptor beta chains from one sample in a study of identical twins. TCRdb reprocessed the 5' RACE reads via MiXCR and lists one record per CDR3 protein. The table records about 700,000 distinct CDR3 sequences, more than 6.5% of them present only once. The same sample was also studied in work on yellow fever vaccine responses in identical twins.

The material sequenced was PBMCs. These receptors all stem from a woman younger than 35 in good health. The conserved cysteine and the conserved F or W are not part of the CDR3 here. D genes are given only for firm matches.

j_call v_call d_call cdr3_aa
TRBJ1-5 TRBV5-8 - ASSLVRVVNQPQH
TRBJ2-6 TRBV29-1 TRBD2 SVEERLAGAPGANVLT
TRBJ2-6 TRBV6-1 - ASSPGTPFSGANVLT
TRBJ2-5 TRBV24-1 - ATSDSSRETQY
TRBJ2-7 TRBV5-1 - ASSLELAVYEQY
TRBJ1-1 TRBV7-8 - ASSARARSGRTEAF
TRBJ1-2 TRBV12-3/TRBV12-4 - AGSDSQNYGYT
TRBJ2-5 TRBV7-2 TRBD2 ASAFSGSRETQY
TRBJ2-7 TRBV3-1 - ASSQNGGGNEQY
TRBJ1-2 TRBV20-1 TRBD1 SASVGTGDKST
TRBJ2-7 TRBV29-1 TRBD2 SVEGTSLYEQY
TRBJ1-4 TRBV5-1 TRBD1 ASSLGTGGSEEKLF
TRBJ2-2 TRBV14 - ASSQDLLFANTGELF
TRBJ1-1 TRBV14 - ASSQNRLTFEAF
TRBJ2-1 TRBV3-1 - ASSQDLFPTRIQF
TRBJ2-1 TRBV28 - ASKGTTRRNEQF
TRBJ2-2 TRBV6-5 - ASSSPLEDSMDGELF
TRBJ2-7 TRBV6-6 - ASTAVSYEQY
TRBJ2-7 TRBV2 - ASSEQVTVGYEQY
TRBJ1-2 TRBV6-5 TRBD1 ASSYTDRGGYGYT
TRBJ2-2 TRBV20-1 - SAMEDPNTGELF
TRBJ1-6 TRBV6-2/TRBV6-3 TRBD1 ASRGSYNSPLH
TRBJ1-5 TRBV12-3/TRBV12-4 - ASSDGQRHQPQH
TRBJ2-1 TRBV20-1 TRBD2 SASSMAGAGNEQF
TRBJ2-1 TRBV21-1 - ASSKRRERAYNEQF
TRBJ2-4 TRBV20-1 - SASFRGKAKNIQY
TRBJ2-7 TRBV20-1 - SAEGPPSYEQY
TRBJ2-5 TRBV2 - ASSAGAYQETQY
TRBJ1-4 TRBV20-1 - SADGPAPGEKLF
TRBJ2-6 TRBV5-6 - ASSFLGGQGNSGANVLT
TRBJ2-5 TRBV20-1 TRBD2 SASVASGTWQETQY
TRBJ2-7 TRBV7-9 - ASSTRLNDTYEQY
TRBJ1-4 TRBV7-3 TRBD1 ASRAGTGGRPGEKLF
TRBJ1-2 TRBV6-2/TRBV6-3 - ASSTGTPFYGYT
TRBJ2-4 TRBV5-6 - ASSLEGTANIQY
TRBJ2-5 TRBV6-5 TRBD2 ASSYRTSGQETQY
TRBJ2-5 TRBV5-4 - ASRRDSGQETQY
TRBJ1-1 TRBV7-3 - ASSLIRGDTEAF
TRBJ2-5 TRBV9 TRBD2 ASSVTSGGPGETQY
TRBJ2-3 TRBV7-8 TRBD1 ASRLRDSGTDTQY
TRBJ2-2 TRBV12-3/TRBV12-4 - ASSLDAPGTGELF
TRBJ2-7 TRBV5-1 - ASSLQGTGPYEQY